Sequencing of this T cell receptor (beta chain) was carried out in a study of T cell repertoires in cytomegalovirus infection. On the study more broadly: The public TCR beta signatures pointed to both CMV infection and matching HLA type.

This CDR3 is built from 15 residues. Germline trimming cut 5 bases from V and 1 base from J; bases unmatched to any gene: 6. Germline CDR1 and CDR2: DFQATT and SNEGSKA (reference sequence). In its sample, this clonotype was seen a few times. Each CDR3 protein is one row after TCRdb ran MiXCR on the reads. The sample lists nearly 650,000 distinct CDR3 sequences, approximately 24% occurring once. The specimen was CD8+ T cells from PBMCs. The sequence was obtained from a human donor in good health (CMV status not recorded). Some clones in this sample may be carry-over from other donors' samples. The V gene is TRBV20-1, the J gene TRBJ2-7; TRBD2 aligns across 12 bases. CDR3: CSAHRLAGDSYEQYF. Here the CDR3 DNA reads TGCAGTGCTCATAGACTAGCGGGGGATTCCTACGAGCAGTACTTC.